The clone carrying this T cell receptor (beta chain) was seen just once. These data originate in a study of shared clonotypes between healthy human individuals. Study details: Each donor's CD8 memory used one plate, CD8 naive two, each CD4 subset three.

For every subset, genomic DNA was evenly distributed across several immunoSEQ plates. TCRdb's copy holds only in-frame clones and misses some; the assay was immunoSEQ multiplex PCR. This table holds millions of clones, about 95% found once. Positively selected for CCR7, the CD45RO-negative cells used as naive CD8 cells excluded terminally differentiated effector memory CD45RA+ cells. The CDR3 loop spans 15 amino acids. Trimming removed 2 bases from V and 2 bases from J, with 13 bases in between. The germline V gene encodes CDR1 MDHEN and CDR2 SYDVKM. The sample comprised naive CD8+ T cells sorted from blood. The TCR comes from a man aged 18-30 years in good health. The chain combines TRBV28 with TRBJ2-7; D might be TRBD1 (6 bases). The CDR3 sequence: CASSLRTAAAYEQYF. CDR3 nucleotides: TGTGCCAGCAGTTTAAGGACAGCAGCGGCCTACGAGCAGTACTTC.